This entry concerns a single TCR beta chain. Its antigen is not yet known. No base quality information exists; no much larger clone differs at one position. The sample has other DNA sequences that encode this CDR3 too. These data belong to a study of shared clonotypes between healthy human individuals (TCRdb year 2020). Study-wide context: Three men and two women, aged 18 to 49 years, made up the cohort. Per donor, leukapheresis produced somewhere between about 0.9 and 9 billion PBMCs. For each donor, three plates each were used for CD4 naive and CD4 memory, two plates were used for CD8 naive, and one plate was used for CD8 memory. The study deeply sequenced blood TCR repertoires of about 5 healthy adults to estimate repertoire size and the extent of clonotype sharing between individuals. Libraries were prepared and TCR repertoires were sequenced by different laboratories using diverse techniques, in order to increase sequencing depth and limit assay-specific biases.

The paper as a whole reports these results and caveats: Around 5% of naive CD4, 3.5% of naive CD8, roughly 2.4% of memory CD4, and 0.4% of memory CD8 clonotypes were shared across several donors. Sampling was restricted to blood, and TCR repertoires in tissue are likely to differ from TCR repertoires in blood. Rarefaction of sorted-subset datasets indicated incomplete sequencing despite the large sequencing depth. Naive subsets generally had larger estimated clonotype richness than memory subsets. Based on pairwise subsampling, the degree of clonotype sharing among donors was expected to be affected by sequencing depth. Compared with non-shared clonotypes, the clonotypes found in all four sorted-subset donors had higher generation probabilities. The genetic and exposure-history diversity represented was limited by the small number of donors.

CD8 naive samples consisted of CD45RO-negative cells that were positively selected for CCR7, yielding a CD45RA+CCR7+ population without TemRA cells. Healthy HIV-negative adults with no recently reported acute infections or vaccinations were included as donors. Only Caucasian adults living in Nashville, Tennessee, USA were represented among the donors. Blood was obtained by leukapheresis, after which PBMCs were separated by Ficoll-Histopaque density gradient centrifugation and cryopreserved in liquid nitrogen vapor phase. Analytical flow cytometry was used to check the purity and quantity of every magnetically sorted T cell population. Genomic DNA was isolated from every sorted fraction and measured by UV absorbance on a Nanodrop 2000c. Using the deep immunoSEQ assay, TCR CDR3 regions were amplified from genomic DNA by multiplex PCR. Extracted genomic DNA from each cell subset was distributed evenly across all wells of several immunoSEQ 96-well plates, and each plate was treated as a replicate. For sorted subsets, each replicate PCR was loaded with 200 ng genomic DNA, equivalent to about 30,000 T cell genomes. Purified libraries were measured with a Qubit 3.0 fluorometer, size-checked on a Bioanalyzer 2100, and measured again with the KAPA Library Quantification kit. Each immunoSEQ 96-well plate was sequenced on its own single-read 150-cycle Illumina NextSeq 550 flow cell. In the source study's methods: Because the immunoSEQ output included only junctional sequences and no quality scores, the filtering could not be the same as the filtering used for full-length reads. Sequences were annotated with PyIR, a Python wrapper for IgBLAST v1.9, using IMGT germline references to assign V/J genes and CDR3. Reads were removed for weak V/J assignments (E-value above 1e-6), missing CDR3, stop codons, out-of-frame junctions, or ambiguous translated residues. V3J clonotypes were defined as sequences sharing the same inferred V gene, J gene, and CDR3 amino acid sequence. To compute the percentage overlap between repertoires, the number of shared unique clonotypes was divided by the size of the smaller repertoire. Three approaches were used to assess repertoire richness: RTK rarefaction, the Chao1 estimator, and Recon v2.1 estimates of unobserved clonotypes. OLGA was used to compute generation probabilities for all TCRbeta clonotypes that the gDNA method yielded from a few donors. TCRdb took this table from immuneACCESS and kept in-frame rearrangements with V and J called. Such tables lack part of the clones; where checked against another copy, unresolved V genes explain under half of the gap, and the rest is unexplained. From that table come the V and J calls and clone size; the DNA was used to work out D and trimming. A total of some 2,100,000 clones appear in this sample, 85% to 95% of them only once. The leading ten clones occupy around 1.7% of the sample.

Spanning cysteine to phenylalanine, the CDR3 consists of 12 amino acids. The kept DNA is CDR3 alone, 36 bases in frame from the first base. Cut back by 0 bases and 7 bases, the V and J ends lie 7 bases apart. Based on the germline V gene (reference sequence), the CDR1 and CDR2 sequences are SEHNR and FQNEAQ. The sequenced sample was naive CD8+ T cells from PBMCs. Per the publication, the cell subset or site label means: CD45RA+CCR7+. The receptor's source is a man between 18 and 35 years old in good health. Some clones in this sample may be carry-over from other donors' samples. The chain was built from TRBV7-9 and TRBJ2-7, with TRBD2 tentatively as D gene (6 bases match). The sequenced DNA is TGTGCCAGCAGCTTAGCCGCGGGGGAGCAGTACTTC. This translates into CASSLAAGEQYF.